Sequencing of this T cell receptor (beta chain) was carried out in a study of vaccination effects on CD4 cells after COVID-19. The germline V gene has CDR1 LNHNV and CDR2 YYDKDF (reference sequence). The CDR3 loop spans 14 amino acids. V lost 7 bases and J lost 3, with 14 bases in between. Concerning this clone itself: Its antigen is not identified.

Within the ViraFEST assay, antigen-specific CD4+ T cells underwent expansion with viral peptide pools prior to sequencing. Isolation of CD4+ T cells took place after more than 9 days of culture. Testing of the vaccine recipients showed negative nucleocapsid antibodies and no prior SARS-CoV-2 infection. Using immunoSEQ multiplex PCR, the repertoire was profiled, and TCRdb retains in-frame clones only, with some absent. The sample lists 30,000 to 45,000 clones, roughly 70% occurring once. The chain carries TRBV15 and TRBJ2-3; possible D gene TRBD1, 6 bases. This clonotype was sampled from a human donor who received a COVID-19 vaccine. The material was CD4+ T cells from PBMCs cultured with SARS-CoV-2 spike peptides, obtained before COVID-19 vaccination. The CDR3 here is CATKTGQLTDTQYF. In nucleotides, the CDR3 is TGTGCCACCAAAACGGGACAATTAACAGATACGCAGTATTTT.